This T cell receptor beta chain emerged from a study of OX40 agonist ivuxolimab in advanced cancers. Points from the study as a whole: Among T cells, CD8+ cells averaged more expanded clones than CD4+ cells.

The protocol was immunoSEQ multiplex PCR, while the TCRdb copy is restricted to in-frame clones and leaves out a portion. The sample carries around 60,000 clones, about 89% recorded once. Germline V gives CDR1 SSHAT, CDR2 FNYEAQ (reference sequence). The CDR3 is made up of 14 amino acids. Note on this clone: Its target is unknown. Mismatch with germline at one junction end may stem from a read error.

This receptor was obtained from an adult with an advanced solid tumor such as melanoma, head and neck, liver or kidney cancer. Sample: CD4+ or CD8+ T cells sorted from blood, taken in a trial of the OX40 agonist ivuxolimab. The chain is built from TRBV7-7 and TRBJ2-3; tentatively, D is TRBD1 (6 bases). The CDR3 DNA sequence: TGTGCTAGCAGCGCCGGTACAGGGCCTAATACGCAGTATTTT. Translated: CASSAGTGPNTQYF. The full variable domain, in which reference TRBV7-7 and TRBJ2-3 provide the parts outside the CDR3, is GAGVSQSPRYKVTKRGQDVTLRCDPISSHATLYWYQQALGQGPEFLTYFNYEAQPDKSGLPSDRFSAERPEGSISTLTIQRTEQRDSAMYRCASSAGTGPNTQYFGPGTRLTVL.